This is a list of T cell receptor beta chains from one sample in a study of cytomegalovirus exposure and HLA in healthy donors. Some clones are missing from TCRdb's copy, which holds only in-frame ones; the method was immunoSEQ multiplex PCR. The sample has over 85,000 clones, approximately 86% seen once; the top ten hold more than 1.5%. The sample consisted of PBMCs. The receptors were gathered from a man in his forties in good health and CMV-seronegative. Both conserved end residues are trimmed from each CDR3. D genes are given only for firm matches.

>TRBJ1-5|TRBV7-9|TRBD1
ASSYGTGENQPQH
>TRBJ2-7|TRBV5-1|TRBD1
ASSTSTGGEYEQY
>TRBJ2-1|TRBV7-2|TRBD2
ASSISGGYYNEQF
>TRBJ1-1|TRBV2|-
ASSPLSASGEGGTEAF
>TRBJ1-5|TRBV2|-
ASSAGSGGNQPQH
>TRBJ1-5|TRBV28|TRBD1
ASSLDPGGLNQPQH
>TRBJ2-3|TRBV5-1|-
ASSLDWATDTQY
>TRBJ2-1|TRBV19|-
ASSIVSVRSEQF
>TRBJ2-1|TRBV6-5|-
ASSSRLQGHNEQF
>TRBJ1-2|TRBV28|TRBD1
ASSLGTATNYGYT
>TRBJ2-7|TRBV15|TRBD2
ATSRDLGLSYEQY
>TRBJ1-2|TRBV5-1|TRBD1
ASSFDRGGGYT
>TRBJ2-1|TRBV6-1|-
ASSEQAVEQF
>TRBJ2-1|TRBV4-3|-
ASSQELAYNEQF
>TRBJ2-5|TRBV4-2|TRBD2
ASSQGLAGGPQETQY
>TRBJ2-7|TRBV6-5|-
ASARRGPNEQY
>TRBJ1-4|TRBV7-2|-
ASSFGDRVEKLF
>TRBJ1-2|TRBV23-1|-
ASSLVAGLDGYT
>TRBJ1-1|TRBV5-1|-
ASKGEGLNTEAF
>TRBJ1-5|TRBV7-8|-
ASSFSEGVVEDQPQH
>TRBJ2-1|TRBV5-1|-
ASSPDSSGEQF
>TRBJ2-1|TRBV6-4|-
ASSDEVEQF
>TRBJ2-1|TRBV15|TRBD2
ATSRTSGGAGEQF
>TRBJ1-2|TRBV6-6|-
ASSPTAGGYT
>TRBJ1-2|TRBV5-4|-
ASSQLGASYT
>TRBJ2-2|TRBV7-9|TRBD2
ASSFVTSGGPGELF
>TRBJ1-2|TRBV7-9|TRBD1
ASSLGDSFKYGYT
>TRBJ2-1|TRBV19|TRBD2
ASTLAGGYNEQF